The table lists the clone carrying this T cell receptor (beta chain) with a few counts. The antigen is undetermined. The germline gives CDR1 MNHEY, CDR2 SVGAGI. Deletions cut 6 bases from V and 2 bases from J, with 10 bases between. The CDR3 consists of 13 residues. The sample comes from a study of T-cell memory formation after mild COVID-19. Study in general: Clusters of TCRs were largely donor specific. Study findings and constraints: A subset of responding clones appeared in pre-infection memory, suggesting cross-reactive memory joined. Clones that got smaller from day 15 to 85 had even CD4/CD8, while clones growing later tipped toward CD4+.

TCRdb recomputed calls from the 5' RACE reads with MiXCR, one row per CDR3 protein. The sample lists tens of thousands of distinct CDR3 sequences; less than 9.5% were seen once. The receptor was isolated from a man younger than 35 who had mild COVID-19 (a few samples of this study predate the infection). Cell type and time point are not known. The specimen was PBMCs or a T cell subset sorted from them (not recorded which). The V gene is TRBV6-5, the J gene TRBJ1-1; D not resolved. CDR3: CASRQRGNTEAFF. The CDR3 DNA sequence: TGTGCCAGCAGACAGCGGGGAAACACTGAAGCTTTCTTT.